One and the same sample provided the 10 T cell receptor beta chains below, sequenced in a study of cytomegalovirus exposure and HLA in healthy donors. Amplification used 60 Vbeta primers and 13 Jbeta primers. TCRdb keeps only in-frame clones here, not all; method: immunoSEQ multiplex PCR. The sample holds 150,000 to 200,000 clones, 55% to 80% seen once. The material sequenced was PBMCs. The receptors derive from a young woman in good health and CMV-seropositive.

The V and J genes are TRBV25-1 and TRBJ1-4; no clear D gene. V was cut by 3 bases and J by 0 bases, with 5 bases left in between. Germline loops: CDR1 MGHDK, CDR2 SYGVNS. The CDR3 totals 14 residues. CDR3 DNA sequence: TGTGCCAGCAGTGAGGCAGCAACTAATGAAAAACTGTTTTTT. It translates to CASSEAATNEKLFF.

V gene TRBV4-3 combines with J gene TRBJ1-2, with 10 bases lining up with TRBD1. The CDR3 contains 19 residues. Germline values: CDR1 LGHNA, CDR2 YSLEER. With 6 bases clipped from V and 0 bases from J, the junction kept 16 bases outside the gene matches. The CDR3 sequence is CASREGTGDFLIANYGYTF. The CDR3 DNA follows: TGCGCCAGCAGGGAAGGGACAGGGGATTTCCTAATAGCTAACTATGGCTACACCTTC.

The chain recombines TRBV19 with TRBJ2-4, with D perhaps TRBD1 (5 bases). Germline V gene sequence: CDR1 LNHDA, CDR2 SQIVND (reference sequence). Trimming took off 1 base at V and 6 bases at J, with 10 bases between the two ends. The CDR3 totals 14 residues. The CDR3 here is CASSIASRVNIQYF. Here the CDR3 DNA reads TGTGCCAGTAGTATAGCATCCAGGGTAAACATTCAGTACTTC.

This chain connects TRBV5-4 to TRBJ2-2; D unclear. The germline V gene has CDR1 SGHNT and CDR2 YYREEE (reference sequence). This CDR3 is built from 17 residues. Trimming removed 4 bases from V and 4 bases from J, with 20 bases in between. The CDR3 nucleotides read TGTGCCAGCAGCGTAAAAAGAGAGTCCCTCCCCACCGGGGAGCTGTTTTTT. This sequence encodes CASSVKRESLPTGELFF.

In this sample, this clone turned up a few times. This chain joins TRBV29-1 and TRBJ1-2, with TRBD1 as a possible D gene (5 bases). V lost 3 bases, J lost 2 bases, and 13 bases lay in between. The CDR3 loop spans 14 amino acids. Germline CDR1 SQVTM, CDR2 ANQGSEA. CDR3 region: CSVEGRGLNYGYTF. The DNA of the CDR3 is TGCAGCGTTGAGGGGCGGGGATTGAACTATGGCTACACCTTC.

The V call is TRBV4-3, the J call TRBJ1-2, with a tentative D call TRBD1 (5 bases). Germline loops: CDR1 LGHNA, CDR2 YSLEER. Trimming pared 0 bases from V and 4 bases from J, leaving 9 bases between. CDR3 size: 14 residues. The CDR3: CASSQEQVAYGYTF. The CDR3 region has the DNA TGCGCCAGCAGCCAAGAACAGGTAGCCTATGGCTACACCTTC.

This clone appeared a few times. The rearrangement links TRBV6-1 to TRBJ2-3; D call uncertain. CDR1 is MNHNS, CDR2 SASEGT, per germline. V dropped 4 bases and J dropped 7 bases, with 9 bases sitting between them. The CDR3 has 12 residues. For the CDR3, the DNA is TGTGCCAGCAGTGCCTCTAGTAATACGCAGTATTTT. Translating gives CASSASSNTQYF.

This CDR3 reads CASSLTQGHTGELFF. The CDR3 region has the DNA TGTGCCAGCAGCTTAACACAGGGGCACACCGGGGAGCTGTTTTTT. This chain uses TRBV7-2 with TRBJ2-2, with 7 bases fitting TRBD1. From germline, CDR1 is SGHTA and CDR2 FQGNSA. This CDR3 has 15 amino acids. Trimming took 2 bases from V and 3 from J; bases not matched to a gene: 3.

The V and J genes are TRBV30 and TRBJ2-3, with D tentatively TRBD2 (5 bases). V shed 3 bases and J shed 7 bases, with 11 bases lying between them. Germline V gene sequence: CDR1 GTSNPN, CDR2 SVGIG (reference sequence). The CDR3 sequence is 12 residues long. The CDR3 spells CAWSKGVNTQYF. DNA of the CDR3: TGTGCCTGGAGCAAGGGAGTTAATACGCAGTATTTT.

The V gene is TRBV5-1, the J gene TRBJ2-7, with a tentative D call TRBD1 (6 bases). Trimming cost V 2 bases and J 1 base, with 13 bases left between them. Germline-derived CDR1 and CDR2 are SGHRS and YFSETQ. There are 15 residues in the CDR3. The DNA of the CDR3 is TGCGCCAGCAGCTTTCTCTTCGGACAGTCCTACGAGCAGTACTTC. It codes for CASSFLFGQSYEQYF.